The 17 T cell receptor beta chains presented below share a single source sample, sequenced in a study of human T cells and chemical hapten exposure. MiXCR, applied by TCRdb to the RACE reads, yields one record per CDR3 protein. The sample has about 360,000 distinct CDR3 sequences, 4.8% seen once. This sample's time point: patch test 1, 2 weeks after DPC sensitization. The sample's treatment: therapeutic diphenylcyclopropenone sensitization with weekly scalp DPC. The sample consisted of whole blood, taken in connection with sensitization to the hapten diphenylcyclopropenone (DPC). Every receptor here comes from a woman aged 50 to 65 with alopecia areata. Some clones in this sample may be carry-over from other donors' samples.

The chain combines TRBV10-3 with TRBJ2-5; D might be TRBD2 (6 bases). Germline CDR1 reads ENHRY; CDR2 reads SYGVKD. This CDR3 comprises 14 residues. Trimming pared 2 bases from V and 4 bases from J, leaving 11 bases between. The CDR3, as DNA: TGTGCCATCAGTGAGAACGGGAGTAGAGAGACCCAGTACTTC. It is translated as CAISENGSRETQYF.

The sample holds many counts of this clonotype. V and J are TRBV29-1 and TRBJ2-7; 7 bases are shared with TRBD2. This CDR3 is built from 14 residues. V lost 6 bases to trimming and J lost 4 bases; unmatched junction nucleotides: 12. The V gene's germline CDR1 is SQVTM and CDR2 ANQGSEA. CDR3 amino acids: CSVALSGGKYEQYF. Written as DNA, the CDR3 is TGCAGCGTCGCCCTTTCGGGAGGCAAGTACGAGCAGTACTTC.

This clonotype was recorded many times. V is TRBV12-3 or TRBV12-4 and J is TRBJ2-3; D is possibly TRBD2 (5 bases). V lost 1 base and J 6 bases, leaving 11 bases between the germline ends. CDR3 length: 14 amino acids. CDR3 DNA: TGTGCCAGCAGTTTAGGAGCCAGAGGGGATACGCAGTATTTT. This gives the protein CASSLGARGDTQYF.

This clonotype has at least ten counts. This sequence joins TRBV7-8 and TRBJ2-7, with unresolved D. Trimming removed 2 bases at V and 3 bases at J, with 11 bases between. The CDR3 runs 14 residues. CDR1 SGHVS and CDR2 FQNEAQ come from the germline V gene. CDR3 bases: TGTGCCAGCAGCTTAAGTAGCCTCCTCTACGAGCAGTACTTC. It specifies CASSLSSLLYEQYF.

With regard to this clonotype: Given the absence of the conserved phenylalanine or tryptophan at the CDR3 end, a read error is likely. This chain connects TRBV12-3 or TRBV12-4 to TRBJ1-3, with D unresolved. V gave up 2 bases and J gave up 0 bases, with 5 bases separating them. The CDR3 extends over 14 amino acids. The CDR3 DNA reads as TGTGCCAGCAGTTTACGGGGCTCTGGAAACACCATATATCTT. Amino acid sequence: CASSLRGSGNTIYL.

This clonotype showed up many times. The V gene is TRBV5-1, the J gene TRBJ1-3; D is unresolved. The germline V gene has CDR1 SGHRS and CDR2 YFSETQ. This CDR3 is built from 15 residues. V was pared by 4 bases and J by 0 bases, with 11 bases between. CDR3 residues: CASSPDVSSGNTIYF. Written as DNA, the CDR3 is TGCGCCAGCAGCCCCGACGTGAGCTCTGGAAACACCATATATTTT.

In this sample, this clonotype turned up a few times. CDR3 protein: CASTSDGGNQPQHF. The CDR3 nucleotides read TGTGCCAGCACCTCTGACGGGGGCAATCAGCCCCAGCATTTT. V and J are TRBV28 and TRBJ1-5; D unresolved. The CDR3 contains 14 residues. Trimming removed 7 bases at V and 2 bases at J, with 12 bases between. Germline loops: CDR1 MDHEN, CDR2 SYDVKM.

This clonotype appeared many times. As DNA, the CDR3 is TGTGCCAGTCAGGGGGCGCGAGGTTCTGGCTACACCTTC. Its protein product is CASQGARGSGYTF. This chain joins TRBV12-3 or TRBV12-4 and TRBJ1-2; the match to TRBD1 covers 8 bases. The V and J ends lost 9 bases and 7 bases, in that order; junction bases with no gene match: 10. The CDR3 sequence is 13 residues long.

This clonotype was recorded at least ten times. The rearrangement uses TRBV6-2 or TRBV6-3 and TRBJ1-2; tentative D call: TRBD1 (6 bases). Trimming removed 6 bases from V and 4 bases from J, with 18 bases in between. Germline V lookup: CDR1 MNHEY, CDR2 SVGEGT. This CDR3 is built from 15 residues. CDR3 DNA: TGTGCCAGCAGCCCTATCCGGACAGCTGCCTATGGCTACACCTTC. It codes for CASSPIRTAAYGYTF.

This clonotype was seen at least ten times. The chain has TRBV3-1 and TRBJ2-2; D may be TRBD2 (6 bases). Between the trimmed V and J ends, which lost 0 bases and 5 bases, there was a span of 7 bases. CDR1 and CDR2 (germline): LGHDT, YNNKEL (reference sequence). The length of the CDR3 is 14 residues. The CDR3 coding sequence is TGTGCCAGCAGCCAAGATCGGGGGACCGGGGAGCTGTTTTTT. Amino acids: CASSQDRGTGELFF. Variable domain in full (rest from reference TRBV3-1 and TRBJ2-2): DTAVSQTPKYLVTQMGNDKSIKCEQNLGHDTMYWYKQDSKKFLKIMFSYNNKELIINETVPNRFSPKSPDKAHLNLHINSLELGDSAVYFCASSQDRGTGELFFGEGSRLTVL.

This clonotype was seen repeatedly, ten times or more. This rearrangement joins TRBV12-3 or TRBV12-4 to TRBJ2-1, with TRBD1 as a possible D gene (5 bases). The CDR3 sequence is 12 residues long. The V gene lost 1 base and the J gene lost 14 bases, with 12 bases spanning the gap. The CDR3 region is CASSLGRQGEFF. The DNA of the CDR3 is TGTGCCAGCAGTTTAGGTAGGCAGGGCGAGTTCTTC.

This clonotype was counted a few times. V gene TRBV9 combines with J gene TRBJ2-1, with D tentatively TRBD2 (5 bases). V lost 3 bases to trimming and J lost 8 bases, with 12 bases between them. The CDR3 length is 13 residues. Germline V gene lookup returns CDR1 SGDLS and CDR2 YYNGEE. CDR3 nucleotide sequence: TGTGCCAGCAGCGCCGGGATCGGGGATGAGCAGTTCTTC. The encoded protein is CASSAGIGDEQFF.

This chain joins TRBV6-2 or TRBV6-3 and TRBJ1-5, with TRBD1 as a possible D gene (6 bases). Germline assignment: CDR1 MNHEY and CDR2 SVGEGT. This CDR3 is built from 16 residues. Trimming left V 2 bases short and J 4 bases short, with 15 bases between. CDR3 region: CASSYPRQAGNQPQHF. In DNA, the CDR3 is TGTGCCAGCAGTTACCCCCGACAGGCCGGTAATCAGCCCCAGCATTTT.

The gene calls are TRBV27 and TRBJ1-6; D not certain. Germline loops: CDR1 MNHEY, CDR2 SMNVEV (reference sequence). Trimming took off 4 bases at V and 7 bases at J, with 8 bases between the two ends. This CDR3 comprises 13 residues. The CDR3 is CASSWGMNSPLHF. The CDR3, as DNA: TGTGCCAGCAGTTGGGGTATGAATTCACCCCTCCACTTT.

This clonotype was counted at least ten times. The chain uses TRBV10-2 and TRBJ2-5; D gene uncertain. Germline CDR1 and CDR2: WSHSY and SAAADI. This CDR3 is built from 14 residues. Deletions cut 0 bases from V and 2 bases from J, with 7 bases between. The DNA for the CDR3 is TGCGCCAGCAGTGAGTCGACTCGGCAAGAGACCCAGTACTTC. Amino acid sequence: CASSESTRQETQYF.

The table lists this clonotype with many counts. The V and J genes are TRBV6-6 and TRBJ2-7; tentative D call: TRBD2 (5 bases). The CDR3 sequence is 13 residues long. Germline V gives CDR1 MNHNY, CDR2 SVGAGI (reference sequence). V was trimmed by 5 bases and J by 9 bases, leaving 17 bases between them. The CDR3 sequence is CASSPQSVRGQYF. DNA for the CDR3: TGTGCCAGCAGTCCTCAGAGCGTCCGGGGGCAGTACTTC.

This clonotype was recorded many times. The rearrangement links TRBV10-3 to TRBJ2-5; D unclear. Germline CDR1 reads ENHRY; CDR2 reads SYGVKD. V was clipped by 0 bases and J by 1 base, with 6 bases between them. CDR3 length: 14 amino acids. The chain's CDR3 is CAISESNSQETQYF. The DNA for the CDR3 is TGTGCCATCAGTGAGTCGAACAGCCAAGAGACCCAGTACTTC.